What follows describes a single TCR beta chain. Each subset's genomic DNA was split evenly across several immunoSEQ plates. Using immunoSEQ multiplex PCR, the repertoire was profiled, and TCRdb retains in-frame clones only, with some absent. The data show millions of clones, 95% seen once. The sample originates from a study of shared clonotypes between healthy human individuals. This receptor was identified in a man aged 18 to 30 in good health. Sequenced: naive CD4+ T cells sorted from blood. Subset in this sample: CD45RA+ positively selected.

DNA of the CDR3: TGTGCCAGCACCGGACCCCCAAATAGTTCACCCCTCCACTTT. Its protein is CASTGPPNSSPLHF. This sequence joins TRBV28 and TRBJ1-6; D is unresolved. Trimming removed 7 bases from V and 9 bases from J, with 16 bases in between. There are 14 residues in the CDR3. The V gene's germline CDR1 is MDHEN and CDR2 SYDVKM.